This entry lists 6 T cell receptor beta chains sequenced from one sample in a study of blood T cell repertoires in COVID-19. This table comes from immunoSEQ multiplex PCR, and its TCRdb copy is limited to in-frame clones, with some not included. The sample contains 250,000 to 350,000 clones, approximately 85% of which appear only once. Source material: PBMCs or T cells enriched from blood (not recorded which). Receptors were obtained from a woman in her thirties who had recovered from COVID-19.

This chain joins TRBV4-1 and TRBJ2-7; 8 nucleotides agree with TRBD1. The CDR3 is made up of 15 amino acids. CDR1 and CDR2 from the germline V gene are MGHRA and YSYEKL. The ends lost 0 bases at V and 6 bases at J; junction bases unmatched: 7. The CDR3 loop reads CASSQDVQGEGEQYF. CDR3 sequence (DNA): TGCGCCAGCAGCCAAGATGTACAGGGGGAAGGCGAGCAGTACTTC.

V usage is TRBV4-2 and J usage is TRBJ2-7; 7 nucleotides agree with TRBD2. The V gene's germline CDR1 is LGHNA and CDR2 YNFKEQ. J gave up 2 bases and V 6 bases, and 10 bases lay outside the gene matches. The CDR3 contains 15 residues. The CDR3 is CASRSQSGGTYEQYF. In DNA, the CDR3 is TGTGCCAGCAGGAGCCAGTCCGGGGGGACCTACGAGCAGTACTTC.

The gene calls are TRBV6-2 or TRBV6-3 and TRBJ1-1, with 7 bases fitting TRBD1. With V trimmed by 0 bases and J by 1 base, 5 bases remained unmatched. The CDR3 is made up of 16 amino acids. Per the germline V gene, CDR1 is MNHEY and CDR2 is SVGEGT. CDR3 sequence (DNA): TGTGCCAGCAGTTACTCAGGGGGCCCGAGGAACACTGAAGCTTTCTTT. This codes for CASSYSGGPRNTEAFF.

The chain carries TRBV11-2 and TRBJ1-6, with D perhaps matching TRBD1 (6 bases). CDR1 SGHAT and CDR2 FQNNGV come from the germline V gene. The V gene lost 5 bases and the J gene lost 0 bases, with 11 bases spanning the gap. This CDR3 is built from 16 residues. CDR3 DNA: TGTGCCAGCAGCGGACAGTTCAGCTCCTATAATTCACCCCTCCACTTT. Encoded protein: CASSGQFSSYNSPLHF.

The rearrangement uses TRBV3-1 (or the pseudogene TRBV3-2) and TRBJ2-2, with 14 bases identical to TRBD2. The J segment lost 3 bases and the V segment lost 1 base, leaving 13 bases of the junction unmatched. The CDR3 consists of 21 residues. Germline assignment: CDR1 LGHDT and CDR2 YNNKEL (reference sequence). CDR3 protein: CASSQGLLGLAGEEYTGELFF. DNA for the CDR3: TGTGCCAGCAGCCAAGGTCTATTGGGACTAGCGGGAGAGGAGTACACCGGGGAGCTGTTTTTT.

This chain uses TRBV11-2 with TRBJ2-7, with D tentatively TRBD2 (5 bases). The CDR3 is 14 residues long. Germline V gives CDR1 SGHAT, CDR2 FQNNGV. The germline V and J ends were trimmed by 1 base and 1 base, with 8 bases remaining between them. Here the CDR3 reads CASSLVSESYEQYF. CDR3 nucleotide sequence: TGTGCCAGCAGCTTAGTTAGCGAGTCCTACGAGCAGTACTTC.